Below, 19 T cell receptor beta chains from the same sample are listed, as sequenced in a study of T cell responses to AZD1222 COVID-19 vaccine. Measured with immunoSEQ multiplex PCR; TCRdb has only the in-frame clones, and not every one. The data show some 150,000 clones, approximately 86% seen once. The sample was peripheral blood, taken 28 days after the second AZD1222 dose. These receptors were taken from an adult who received the AZD1222 COVID-19 vaccine.

The chain combines TRBV5-1 with TRBJ1-4; D is unresolved. Germline V lookup: CDR1 SGHRS, CDR2 YFSETQ. The CDR3 is made up of 14 amino acids. The V end lost 7 bases, the J end lost 4 bases, and 14 bases lay between the germline ends. CDR3 sequence reads: CASGEGRGNEKLFF. The CDR3 DNA follows: TGCGCCAGCGGGGAGGGCCGAGGTAATGAAAAACTGTTTTTT.

The chain carries TRBV28 and TRBJ1-2; TRBD1 matches 8 bases. The CDR3 contains 14 residues. The junction had 7 bases not matched to a gene; V was cut back by 6 bases and J by 4 bases. In germline, CDR1 is MDHEN, CDR2 SYDVKM. CDR3 protein: CASRTGQETYGYTF. The DNA for the CDR3 is TGTGCCAGCAGGACGGGACAGGAAACCTATGGCTACACCTTC.

The chain has TRBV6-6 and TRBJ2-5; no reliable D call. The germline V and J ends were trimmed by 2 bases and 5 bases, with 6 bases remaining between them. Germline-derived CDR1 and CDR2 are MNHNY and SVGAGI (reference sequence). CDR3 length: 12 amino acids. The CDR3 spells CASSYGGETQYF. The CDR3 nucleotides read TGTGCCAGCAGTTACGGTGGTGAGACCCAGTACTTC.

J is TRBJ2-2 and V is TRBV7-2, with no clear D. CDR3 length: 11 amino acids. From germline, CDR1 is SGHTA and CDR2 FQGNSA. The ends were cut back, 5 bases at V and 6 bases at J, with 4 bases in the middle. The CDR3 DNA is TGTGCCAGCAGCACAGCCGGGGAGCTGTTTTTT. This encodes CASSTAGELFF.

This chain uses TRBV2 with TRBJ1-5, with TRBD1 identical over 7 bases. The ends lost 3 bases at V and 0 bases at J; junction bases unmatched: 5. Looked up from germline, CDR1 is SNHLY and CDR2 is FYNNEI. The CDR3 length is 16 residues. The CDR3 protein is CASSDWTGFSNQPQHF. CDR3 nucleotides: TGTGCCAGCAGTGATTGGACAGGCTTTAGCAATCAGCCCCAGCATTTT.

The chain joins TRBV2 to TRBJ1-5; D is possibly TRBD1 (5 bases). This CDR3 is 14 amino acids long. Trimming took off 6 bases at V and 8 bases at J, with 17 bases between the two ends. Germline lookup yields CDR1 SNHLY and CDR2 FYNNEI. The CDR3 here is CASRGRGSSEPQHF. DNA for the CDR3: TGTGCCAGCAGGGGGCGGGGCAGCTCGGAGCCCCAGCATTTT.

This chain links TRBV21-1 with TRBJ2-5. TRBV21-1 is classified as a pseudogene. The CDR3 sequence is 14 residues long. The CDR3 region has the DNA TGTGCCAGCAGCCCCTTTAAGGGCCAAGAGACCCAGTACTTC. Translation: CASSPFKGQETQYF.

The chain links TRBV3-1 (or the pseudogene TRBV3-2) to TRBJ2-1, with a possible D match to TRBD2 (6 bases). This CDR3 is 16 amino acids long. The germline gives CDR1 LGHDT, CDR2 YNNKEL (reference sequence). V lost 1 base to trimming and J lost 4 bases, with 14 bases between them. CDR3 in amino acids: CASSQGAGLTYNEQFF. CDR3 coding DNA: TGTGCCAGCAGCCAAGGGGCGGGGCTCACTTACAATGAGCAGTTCTTC.

In DNA form, the CDR3 reads TGCGCCAGCAGTGAGTACCTGACTAGCGGGATGGCAGATACGCAGTATTTT. As protein: CASSEYLTSGMADTQYF. This chain connects TRBV10-1 to TRBJ2-3; TRBD2 matches at 11 bases. The CDR3 has 17 residues. V lost 1 base to trimming and J lost 4 bases; unmatched junction nucleotides: 7. From germline, CDR1 is WNHNN and CDR2 SYGVQD (reference sequence).

The rearrangement links TRBV2 to TRBJ1-3; D gene ambiguous. Germline loops: CDR1 SNHLY, CDR2 FYNNEI. This CDR3 spans 16 amino acids. The germline V and J ends were trimmed by 7 bases and 0 bases, with 16 bases remaining between them. The CDR3 protein is CASTGNSQSSGNTIYF. DNA of the CDR3: TGTGCCAGCACGGGGAACAGTCAGAGCTCTGGAAACACCATATATTTT.

The CDR3 DNA follows: TGTGCCAGCAGTGATGGTGTATCACCCCTCCACTTT. It is translated as CASSDGVSPLHF. The rearrangement joins TRBV6-2 or TRBV6-3 to TRBJ1-6; no definite D call. Germline lookup yields CDR1 MNHEY and CDR2 SVGEGT. V lost 5 bases and J lost 10, with 9 bases in between. The CDR3 length is 12 residues.

The chain is built from TRBV11-2 and TRBJ2-1, with a possible D match to TRBD2 (6 bases). The V and J ends lost 8 bases and 6 bases respectively, with 17 bases between them. The CDR3 runs to 14 residues. Per the germline V gene, CDR1 is SGHAT and CDR2 is FQNNGV. The CDR3 DNA reads as TGTGCCAGCGGCGTGGCGGGACCGCCCAATGAGCAGTTCTTC. Amino acids: CASGVAGPPNEQFF.

This clone was observed once. The V call is TRBV19, the J call TRBJ1-1; D not resolved. The CDR3 sequence is 13 residues long. Trimming stripped 3 bases from V and 1 base from J, with 6 bases between. Germline V gene sequence: CDR1 LNHDA, CDR2 SQIVND (reference sequence). Written as DNA, the CDR3 is TGTGCCAGTAGTATTCCAGGGAACACTGAAGCTTTCTTT. Translated: CASSIPGNTEAFF.

V and J are TRBV4-1 and TRBJ2-5; TRBD1 might be the D (6 bases). Trimming took 1 base from V and 5 from J, leaving 11 bases between them. Germline assignment: CDR1 MGHRA and CDR2 YSYEKL. This CDR3 is built from 14 residues. In DNA, the CDR3 is TGCGCCAGCAGCCAAGGGACAGCTCCGGAGACCCAGTACTTC. Translated, it gives CASSQGTAPETQYF.

The rearrangement uses TRBV2 and TRBJ1-4, with D perhaps TRBD1 (5 bases). The CDR3 covers 15 residues. V was shortened by 2 bases and J by 5 bases, with 12 bases between the two germline ends. Germline V lookup: CDR1 SNHLY, CDR2 FYNNEI. CDR3 sequence reads: CASSELQGKNEKLFF. DNA for the CDR3: TGTGCCAGCAGTGAATTGCAGGGCAAGAATGAAAAACTGTTTTTT. Together with reference TRBV2 and TRBJ1-4, the CDR3 gives the full variable domain: EPEVTQTPSHQVTQMGQEVILRCVPISNHLYFYWYRQILGQKVEFLVSFYNNEISEKSEIFDDQFSVERPDGSNFTLKIRSTKLEDSAMYFCASSELQGKNEKLFFGSGTQLSVL.

The chain employs TRBV5-1 and TRBJ2-2; 9 bases match TRBD2. CDR3 length: 16 residues. Per the germline V gene, CDR1 is SGHRS and CDR2 is YFSETQ. The J segment lost 2 bases and the V segment lost 0 bases, leaving 2 bases of the junction unmatched. CDR3 residues: CASSLVSGGNTGELFF. The CDR3 DNA sequence: TGCGCCAGCAGCTTGGTTAGCGGGGGCAACACCGGGGAGCTGTTTTTT.

Comment on this clone: This sample also contains other DNA sequences that code for the same CDR3. The chain links TRBV10-3 to TRBJ2-7; D is tentatively TRBD1 or TRBD2 (5 bases each). CDR1 ENHRY and CDR2 SYGVKD come from the germline V gene. The CDR3 loop spans 14 amino acids. Trimming took off 4 bases at V and 0 bases at J, with 10 bases between the two ends. The DNA of the CDR3 is TGTGCCATCAGTGCGGCAGGGAGCTCCTACGAGCAGTACTTC. It encodes CAISAAGSSYEQYF.

This clone was found once. V is TRBV19 and J is TRBJ2-3, with D maybe TRBD1 (5 bases). Germline V gene data show CDR1 as LNHDA and CDR2 as SQIVND (reference sequence). V lost 4 bases to trimming and J lost 2 bases, with 10 bases between them. CDR3 length: 14 residues. The CDR3 reads CASSRGFSTDTQYF. The CDR3 nucleotides read TGTGCCAGTAGTAGGGGCTTCTCCACAGATACGCAGTATTTT.

In this sample, this clone turned up a few times. The chain employs TRBV14 and TRBJ1-6; the D gene is possibly TRBD1 (5 bases). The germline V and J ends were trimmed by 4 bases and 14 bases, with 18 bases remaining between them. From germline, CDR1 is SGHDN and CDR2 FVKESK. This CDR3 is 14 amino acids long. The CDR3 coding sequence is TGTGCCAGCAGCCTTCCAGGGATTTCGCAAGCCCTCCACTTT. Amino acids: CASSLPGISQALHF.